A selection of T cell receptor beta chains follows, all from one sample in a study of technical replicates of blood from a handful of donors. Sequenced by immunoSEQ multiplex PCR; TCRdb stores in-frame clones only, minus some. The sample contains around 80,000 clones, nearly 98% of which appear only once. The specimen was T cells isolated from PBMCs. The receptors were gathered from a human donor in good health. CDR3s include the opening cysteine and the closing phenylalanine or tryptophan. A D gene is named only where the DNA matches it firmly. Some rows have no size entry. The others give once, few or many, or a class for an expanded clone.

DNA | CDR3 | J | V | D | size
TGTGCCAGCAGTAAACTCCTAGTATCCCCCGGGGAGCTGTTTTTT | CASSKLLVSPGELFF | TRBJ2-2 | TRBV6-5 | - | -
TGTGCCAGCAGCTTTCAATACTACTCCGACAGGGACCCCCTGAAAAACATTCAGTACTTC | CASSFQYYSDRDPLKNIQYF | TRBJ2-4 | TRBV5-4 | TRBD1 | -
TGTGCCAGCAGTCATGGGACAGGGCCCTCCTTGGGCTACACCTTC | CASSHGTGPSLGYTF | TRBJ1-2 | TRBV28 | TRBD1 | -
TGTGCCAGCAGCTTATATGGGGACAGGGAAAATCAGCCCCAGCATTTT | CASSLYGDRENQPQHF | TRBJ1-5 | TRBV7-8 | TRBD1 | -
TGCGCCAGCAGCTTGACTAGCGGGACGTACGAGCAGTACTTC | CASSLTSGTYEQYF | TRBJ2-7 | TRBV5-1 | TRBD2 | -
TGCGCCAGCAGCCAAGCTCGGACACGGAACCGGTACTTC | CASSQARTRNRYF | TRBJ2-7 | TRBV4-1 | - | -
TGCGCCAGCAGCCAAGATGGTAGCGGGGGGGTCGGGGAGCTGTTTTTT | CASSQDGSGGVGELFF | TRBJ2-2 | TRBV4-1 | TRBD2 | -
TGCAGCCCGAGGCGGGCTAGCGGGAGAGCCACTTTGGATACGCAGTATTTT | CSPRRASGRATLDTQYF | TRBJ2-3 | TRBV29-1 | TRBD2 | -
TGCGCCAGCAGCTTGGCCCGTGTTGTCCGGAGTAGCCATCCTTCCTACAATGAGCAGTTCTTC | CASSLARVVRSSHPSYNEQFF | TRBJ2-1 | TRBV5-1 | - | -
TGTGCCAGCAGGCAGACAGGGGGCTCCGAGCAGTACTTC | CASRQTGGSEQYF | TRBJ2-7 | TRBV7-8 | TRBD1 | -
TGCGCCAGCAGCTTGTTCGACTGGCGTACAGATACGCAGTATTTT | CASSLFDWRTDTQYF | TRBJ2-3 | TRBV5-1 | - | -
TGTGCCAGCAGCATTAGCGGGGGGGCTCCCGGGGAGCTGTTTTTT | CASSISGGAPGELFF | TRBJ2-2 | TRBV7-3 | TRBD2 | -
TGTGCCAGCAGCTTGGGAAGCGGGGGATCCTACGAGCAGTACTTC | CASSLGSGGSYEQYF | TRBJ2-7 | TRBV5-4 | TRBD2 | -
TGCGCCAGCAGCTCATCTAACAGGGACCACCAAGAGACCCAGTACTTC | CASSSSNRDHQETQYF | TRBJ2-5 | TRBV5-1 | - | once
TGTGCCACCAAACCTGCAGGACTCAACTCTGGAAACACCATATATTTT | CATKPAGLNSGNTIYF | TRBJ1-3 | TRBV5-4 | - | -
TGCAGCGTACGACTAGCGGGAGGATCAGATACGCAGTATTTT | CSVRLAGGSDTQYF | TRBJ2-3 | TRBV29-1 | TRBD2 | once
TGCGCCAGCAGCTTGCTGACAGGAGGAGGTGAAAAACTGTTTTTT | CASSLLTGGGEKLFF | TRBJ1-4 | TRBV5-1 | - | -
TGCAGCGTTGCGCGGGGGACGAACACCGGGGAGCTGTTTTTT | CSVARGTNTGELFF | TRBJ2-2 | TRBV29-1 | TRBD2 | -
TGCGCCAGCAGTGAGACAGCGAACACCGGGGAGCTGTTTTTT | CASSETANTGELFF | TRBJ2-2 | TRBV10-1 | - | -
TGTGCCAGCAGCTTGACCCGAGGATATAGGGGGTTGGGTGAAAAACTGTTTTTT | CASSLTRGYRGLGEKLFF | TRBJ1-4 | TRBV5-4 | - | -
TGTGCCAGCAGACTGGGACAGGGTGGGACTGAAGCTTTCTTT | CASRLGQGGTEAFF | TRBJ1-1 | TRBV7-2 | TRBD1 | -
TGTGCCAGCAGTGATGTACAAAGCTATGGCTACACCTTC | CASSDVQSYGYTF | TRBJ1-2 | TRBV2 | - | once
TGTGCCAGCAAAGGCAGGGGGGTGAAAACTGGGGCCAACGTCCTGACTTTC | CASKGRGVKTGANVLTF | TRBJ2-6 | TRBV28 | - | -
TGCGCCAGCAGCTGGACATCGGGAGATGGCTACACCTTC | CASSWTSGDGYTF | TRBJ1-2 | TRBV5-1 | - | -
TGTGCCAGCAGCCAACTAGCGGGAGGGCTCCCGGGGGAGTACTTC | CASSQLAGGLPGEYF | TRBJ2-7 | TRBV7-8 | TRBD2 | -
TGTGCCAGCAGCCCACTAGGCTTCTCTAGCTCCTATAATTCACCCCTCCACTTT | CASSPLGFSSSYNSPLHF | TRBJ1-6 | TRBV7-2 | - | -
TGTGCCAGCAGTGAAGGATTGGGGGGTGAAAAACTGTTTTTT | CASSEGLGGEKLFF | TRBJ1-4 | TRBV2 | - | once
TGTGCCAGCAGCCTCGGGAGCGATCAGCCCCAGCATTTT | CASSLGSDQPQHF | TRBJ1-5 | TRBV6-6 | - | -
TGTGCCAGCAGCCCGACGGAGGGATACGAGCAGTACTTC | CASSPTEGYEQYF | TRBJ2-7 | TRBV11-3 | - | -
TGTGCCAGCAGCTTAGGCTGGGGCCCGAATGAGCAGTTCTTC | CASSLGWGPNEQFF | TRBJ2-1 | TRBV7-6 | - | -
TGTGCCAGCAGCCCTCAACAGGGCTATCAGCCCCAGCATTTT | CASSPQQGYQPQHF | TRBJ1-5 | TRBV7-6 | - | -
TGTGCCAGCAGCTCGAGGGACAGGTTTTTTAATGGCTACACCTTC | CASSSRDRFFNGYTF | TRBJ1-2 | TRBV5-8 | TRBD1 | -
TGTGCCAGCAGTTACCAGGGGGGACGGGTACGGAACACCATATATTTT | CASSYQGGRVRNTIYF | TRBJ1-3 | TRBV6-6 | TRBD1 | -
TGCGCCAGCAGTGTAACTGCCTCCGGGACAGGGGGCCAAGAGCAGTACTTC | CASSVTASGTGGQEQYF | TRBJ2-7 | TRBV10-2 | TRBD1 | once
TGTGCCAGCATGGACAGGGGTGCTGAAGCTTTCTTT | CASMDRGAEAFF | TRBJ1-1 | TRBV6-1 | TRBD1 | -
TGTGCTAGTGGTTTGGTACCCAGACAGAACAATGAGCAGTTCTTC | CASGLVPRQNNEQFF | TRBJ2-1 | TRBV12-5 | - | -
TGCGCCAGCAGCTTTCCGGGAGCCTACGAGCAGTACTTC | CASSFPGAYEQYF | TRBJ2-7 | TRBV5-1 | - | -
TGCGCCAGCAGCTCGGGGGGAAATGAAAACCTGTTTTTT | CASSSGGNENLFF | TRBJ1-4 | TRBV5-1 | - | once
TGTGCCACCAGCAGAGAGGGGGGGACAGGGAAAGACGAGCAGTACTTC | CATSREGGTGKDEQYF | TRBJ2-7 | TRBV15 | TRBD1 | -
TGTGCCAGCAGTTCGGGTTTTAACACCGGGGAGCTGTTTTTT | CASSSGFNTGELFF | TRBJ2-2 | TRBV6-5 | - | -